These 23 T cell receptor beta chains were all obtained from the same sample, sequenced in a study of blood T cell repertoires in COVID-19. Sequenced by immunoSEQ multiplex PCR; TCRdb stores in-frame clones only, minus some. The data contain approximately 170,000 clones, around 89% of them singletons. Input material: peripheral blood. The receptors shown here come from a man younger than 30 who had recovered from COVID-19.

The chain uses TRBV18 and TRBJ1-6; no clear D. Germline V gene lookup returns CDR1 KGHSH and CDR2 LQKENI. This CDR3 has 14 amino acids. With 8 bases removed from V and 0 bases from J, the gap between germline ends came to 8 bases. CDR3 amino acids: CASLAGSYNSPLHF. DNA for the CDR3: TGTGCCAGCCTGGCGGGCTCCTATAATTCACCCCTCCACTTT.

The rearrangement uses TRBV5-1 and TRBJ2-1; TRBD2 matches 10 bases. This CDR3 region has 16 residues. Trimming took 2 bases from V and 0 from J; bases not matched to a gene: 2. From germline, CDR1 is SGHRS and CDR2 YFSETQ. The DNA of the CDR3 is TGCGCCAGCAGCTTAGCTAGCGGGAGCTCCTACAATGAGCAGTTCTTC. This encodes CASSLASGSSYNEQFF.

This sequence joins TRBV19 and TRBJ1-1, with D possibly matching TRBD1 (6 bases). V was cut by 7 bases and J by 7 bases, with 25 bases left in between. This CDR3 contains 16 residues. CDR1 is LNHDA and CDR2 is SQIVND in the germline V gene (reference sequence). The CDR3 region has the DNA TGTGCCAGTATTAGGGAATCCGCAGGGGCAATCGGTGAAGCTTTCTTT. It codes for CASIRESAGAIGEAFF.

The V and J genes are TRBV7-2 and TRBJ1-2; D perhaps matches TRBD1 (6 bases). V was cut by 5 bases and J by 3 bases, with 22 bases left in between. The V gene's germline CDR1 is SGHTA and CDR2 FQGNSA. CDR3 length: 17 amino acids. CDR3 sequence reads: CASSGGGRRGKDYGYTF. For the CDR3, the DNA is TGTGCCAGCAGCGGCGGGGGGCGAAGGGGAAAAGACTATGGCTACACCTTC. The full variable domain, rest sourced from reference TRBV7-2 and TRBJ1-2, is GAGVSQSPSNKVTEKGKDVELRCDPISGHTALYWYRQSLGQGLEFLIYFQGNSAPDKSGLPSDRFSAERTGGSVSTLTIQRTQQEDSAVYLCASSGGGRRGKDYGYTFGSGTRLTVV.

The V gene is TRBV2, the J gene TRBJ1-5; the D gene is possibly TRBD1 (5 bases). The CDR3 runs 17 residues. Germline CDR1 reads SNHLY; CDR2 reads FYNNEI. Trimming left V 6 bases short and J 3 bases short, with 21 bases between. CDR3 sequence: CASRTLRDSGYNQPQHF. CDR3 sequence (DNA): TGTGCCAGCAGGACGCTCCGGGACTCAGGTTACAATCAGCCCCAGCATTTT.

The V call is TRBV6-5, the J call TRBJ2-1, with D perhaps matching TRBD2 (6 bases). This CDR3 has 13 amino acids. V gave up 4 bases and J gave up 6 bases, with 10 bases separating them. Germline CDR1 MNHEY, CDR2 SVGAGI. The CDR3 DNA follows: TGTGCCAGCAGTTCCGGGAGTGTCAATGAGCAGTTCTTC. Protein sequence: CASSSGSVNEQFF.

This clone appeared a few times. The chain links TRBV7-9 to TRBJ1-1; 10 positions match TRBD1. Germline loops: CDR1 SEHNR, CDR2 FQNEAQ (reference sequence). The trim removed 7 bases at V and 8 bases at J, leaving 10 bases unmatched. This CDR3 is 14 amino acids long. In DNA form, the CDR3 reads TGTGCCAGCACCAGGGGGACAGGGGTTTCCGAAGCTTTCTTT. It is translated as CASTRGTGVSEAFF.

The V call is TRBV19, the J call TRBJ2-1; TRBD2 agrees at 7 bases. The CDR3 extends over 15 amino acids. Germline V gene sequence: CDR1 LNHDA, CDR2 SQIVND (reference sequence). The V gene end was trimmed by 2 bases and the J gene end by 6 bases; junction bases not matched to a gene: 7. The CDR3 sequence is CASSIQAGITNEQFF. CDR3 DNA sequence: TGTGCCAGTAGTATACAAGCGGGGATTACCAATGAGCAGTTCTTC.

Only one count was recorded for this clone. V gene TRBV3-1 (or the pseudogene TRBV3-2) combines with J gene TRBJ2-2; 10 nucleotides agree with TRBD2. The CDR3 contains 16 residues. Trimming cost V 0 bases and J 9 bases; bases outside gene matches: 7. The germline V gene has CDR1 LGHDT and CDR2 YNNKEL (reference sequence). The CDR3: CASSQESGRGPRELFF. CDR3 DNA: TGTGCCAGCAGCCAAGAAAGCGGGAGGGGCCCCCGGGAGCTGTTTTTT.

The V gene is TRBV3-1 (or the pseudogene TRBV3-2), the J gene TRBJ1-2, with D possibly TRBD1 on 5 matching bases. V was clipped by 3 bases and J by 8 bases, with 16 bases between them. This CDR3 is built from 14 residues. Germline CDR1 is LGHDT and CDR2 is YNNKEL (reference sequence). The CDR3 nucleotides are TGTGCCAGCAGCCATGGGGGGGGGTTGAAAGGCTACACCTTC. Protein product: CASSHGGGLKGYTF.

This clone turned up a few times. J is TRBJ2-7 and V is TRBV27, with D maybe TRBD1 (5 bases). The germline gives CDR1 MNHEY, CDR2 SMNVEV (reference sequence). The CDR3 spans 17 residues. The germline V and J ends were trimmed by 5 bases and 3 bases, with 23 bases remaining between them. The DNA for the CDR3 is TGTGCCAGCAGTCCCTACCCAGGGCTCACTGATAGCTACGAGCAGTACTTC. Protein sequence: CASSPYPGLTDSYEQYF.

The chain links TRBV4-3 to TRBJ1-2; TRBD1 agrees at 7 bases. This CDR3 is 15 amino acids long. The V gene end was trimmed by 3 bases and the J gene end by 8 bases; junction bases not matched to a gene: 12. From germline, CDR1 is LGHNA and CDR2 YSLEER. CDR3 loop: CASSQVETGTWGYTF. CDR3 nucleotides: TGCGCCAGCAGCCAGGTTGAGACAGGGACCTGGGGCTACACCTTC.

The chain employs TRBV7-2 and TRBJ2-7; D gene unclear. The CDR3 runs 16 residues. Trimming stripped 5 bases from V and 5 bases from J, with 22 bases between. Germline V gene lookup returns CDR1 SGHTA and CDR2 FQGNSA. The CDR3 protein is CASSPTSKQALDEQYF. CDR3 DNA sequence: TGTGCCAGCAGCCCGACGTCCAAGCAGGCTCTGGACGAGCAGTACTTC.

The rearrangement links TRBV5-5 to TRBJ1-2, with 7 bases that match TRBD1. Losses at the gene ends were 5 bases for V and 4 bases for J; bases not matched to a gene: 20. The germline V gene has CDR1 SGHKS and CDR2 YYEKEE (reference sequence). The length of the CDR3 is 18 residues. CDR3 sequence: CASSLPRQGRGHSYGYTF. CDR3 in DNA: TGTGCCAGCAGTTTACCACGACAGGGAAGGGGCCATAGCTATGGCTACACCTTC.

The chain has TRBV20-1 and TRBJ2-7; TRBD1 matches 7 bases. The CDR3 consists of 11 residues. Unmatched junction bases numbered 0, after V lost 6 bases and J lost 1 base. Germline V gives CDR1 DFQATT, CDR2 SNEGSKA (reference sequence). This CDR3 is CSAGQSYEQYF. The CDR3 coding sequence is TGCAGTGCGGGACAGTCCTACGAGCAGTACTTC.

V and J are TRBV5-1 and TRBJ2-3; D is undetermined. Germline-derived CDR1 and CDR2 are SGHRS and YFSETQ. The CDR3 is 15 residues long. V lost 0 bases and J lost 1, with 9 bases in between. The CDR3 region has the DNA TGCGCCAGCAGCTTGGGAGTTGGTGGCACAGATACGCAGTATTTT. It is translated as CASSLGVGGTDTQYF.

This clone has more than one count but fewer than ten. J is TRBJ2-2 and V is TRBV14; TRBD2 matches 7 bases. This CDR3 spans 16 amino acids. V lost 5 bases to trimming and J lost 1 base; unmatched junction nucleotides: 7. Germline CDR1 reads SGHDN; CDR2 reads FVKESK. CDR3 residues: CASSFLAGENTGELFF. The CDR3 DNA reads TGTGCCAGCAGCTTCCTGGCGGGGGAGAACACCGGGGAGCTGTTTTTT.

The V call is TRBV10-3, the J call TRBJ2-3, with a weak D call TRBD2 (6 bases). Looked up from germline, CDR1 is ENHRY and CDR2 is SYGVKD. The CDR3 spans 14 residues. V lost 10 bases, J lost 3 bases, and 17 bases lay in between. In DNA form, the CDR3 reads TGTGCCACCACCGGCGGGGACCGGACAGATACGCAGTATTTT. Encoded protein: CATTGGDRTDTQYF.

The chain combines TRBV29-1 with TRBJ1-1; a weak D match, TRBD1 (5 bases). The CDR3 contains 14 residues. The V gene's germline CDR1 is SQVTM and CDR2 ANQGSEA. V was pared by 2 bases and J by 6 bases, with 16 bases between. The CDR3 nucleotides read TGCAGCGTTGAATCGGGGGAGGGGAGAGCTGAAGCTTTCTTT. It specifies CSVESGEGRAEAFF.

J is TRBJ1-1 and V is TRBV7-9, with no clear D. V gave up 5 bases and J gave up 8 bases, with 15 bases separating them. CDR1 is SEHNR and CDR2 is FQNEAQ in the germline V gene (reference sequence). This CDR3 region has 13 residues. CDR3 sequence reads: CASSHNPNAEAFF. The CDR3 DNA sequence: TGTGCCAGCAGCCACAATCCCAATGCAGAAGCTTTCTTT.

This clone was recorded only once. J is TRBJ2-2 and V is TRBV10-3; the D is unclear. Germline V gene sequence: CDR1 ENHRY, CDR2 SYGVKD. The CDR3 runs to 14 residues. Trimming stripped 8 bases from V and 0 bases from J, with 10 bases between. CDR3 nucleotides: TGTGCCATCGCAACAGCACCGAACACCGGGGAGCTGTTTTTT. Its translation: CAIATAPNTGELFF.

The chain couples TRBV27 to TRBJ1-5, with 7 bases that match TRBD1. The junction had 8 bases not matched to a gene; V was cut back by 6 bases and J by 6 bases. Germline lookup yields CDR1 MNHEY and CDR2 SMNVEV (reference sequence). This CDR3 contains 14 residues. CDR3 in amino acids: CASRTQGVAQPQHF. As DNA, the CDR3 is TGTGCCAGCAGAACCCAGGGGGTGGCTCAGCCCCAGCATTTT.

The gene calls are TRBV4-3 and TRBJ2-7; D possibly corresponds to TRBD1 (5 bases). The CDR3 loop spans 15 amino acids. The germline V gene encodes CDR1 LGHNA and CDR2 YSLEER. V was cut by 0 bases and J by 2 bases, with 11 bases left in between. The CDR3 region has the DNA TGCGCCAGCAGCCAAGAGTCCCAGGGCGCCTACGAGCAGTACTTC. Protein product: CASSQESQGAYEQYF.